This TCR beta chain originates from a study of T cells in Graves' hyperthyroidism and ophthalmopathy. Amplification of TCR beta CDR3 regions was performed using RNA transcripts as template. A first-round RT-PCR of the TCR CDR3 used the HTBI primer set. TCRdb recomputed calls from the multiplex PCR reads with MiXCR, one row per CDR3 protein. The profile shows 250,000 to 350,000 distinct CDR3 sequences, roughly 20% of them singletons. CDR1 and CDR2 (germline): SGHTA, FQGNSA. The CDR3 is 16 residues long. After removal of 6 bases from V and 3 bases from J, the junction contained 9 bases not matched to a gene.

The TCR sequence derives from a man younger than 45 with Graves' ophthalmopathy. Material: blood. The V call is TRBV7-2, the J call TRBJ2-3; TRBD2 aligns across 10 bases. CDR3 in amino acids: CASRIKRGGLTDTQYF. The CDR3 DNA reads TGTGCCAGCAGAATCAAGCGGGGGGGTTTGACAGATACGCAGTATTTT.